This TCR beta chain originates from a study of blood T cell repertoires in COVID-19 (TCRdb year 2020). Regarding the study in general: Samples covering the acute and convalescent phases of COVID-19 were provided by collaborators in the United States, Italy and Spain. The samples were drawn from the first 160 participants of the ongoing ImmuneRACE study and from some 1,300 subjects provided by 6 global collaborators. The material from the prospective study consisted of cDNA or gDNA derived from T cells, B-cell-depleted T cells, or PBMCs. A freely available public database, intended as a resource for researchers studying the immune response to SARS-CoV-2, is where the repertoires were released. Subjects who had been exposed to COVID-19, were actively infected with it, or had recovered from it provided the deeply sampled blood TCRbeta repertoires that made up the dataset. Where available, HLA class I and class II types were taken from metadata supplied by the sample provider and were not determined by assay-based typing. The sample metadata nearly always contained a de-identified subject ID, COVID-19 status, age in years and sex. Study-wide conclusions, independent of this receptor: How much clinical and demographic metadata was included differed by source and by participant, and the metadata was provided uncurated.

One collaborating source in Seattle enrolled patients during active infection and followed them longitudinally through the course of disease. The collaborating institutions used their own protocols to collect whole blood in K2EDTA tubes. For TCRbeta analysis, collaborators shipped samples as frozen whole blood, isolated PBMCs, or DNA extracted from either of those sample types. About this clone: Its antigen target is currently unknown. Because the CDR3's place on the DNA is in doubt, the DNA is left out and the CDR3 is given as listed by TCRdb.

CDR1 is given as MNHEY and CDR2 as SVGEGT, both from the germline V gene. The CDR3 measures 13 amino acids from cysteine to phenylalanine. TCRbeta CDR3 regions were amplified from genomic DNA using the immunoSEQ Assay, a bias-controlled multiplex PCR. The authors processed their data as follows. Nucleated cell counts per sample were estimated from amplification of reference gene primers within the assay. To quantify the absolute abundance of each unique TCRbeta CDR3 rearrangement, sequence reads were collapsed and filtered. Productive Simpson clonality was computed per sample as the square root of Simpson's diversity index over productive rearrangements. Held by TCRdb, this immuneACCESS table contains in-frame sequences only and omits some clones. Under half of the omission traces to an unresolved V gene where checked; the cause of the rest is unknown. That table gives V, J and clone size, and the DNA gave D and trimming. The sample table records around 180,000 clones; around 85% of these occur just once. Of the sample, 15% to 20% falls within the top ten clones.

The sample was peripheral blood. The source is a person aged 70 to 85 with COVID-19, enrolled during active disease. In this chain, TRBV6-2 or TRBV6-3 is recombined with TRBJ2-7; the DNA was not used to check the table's D call, TRBD1. The CDR3 here reads CASSWGQGAIKYF.